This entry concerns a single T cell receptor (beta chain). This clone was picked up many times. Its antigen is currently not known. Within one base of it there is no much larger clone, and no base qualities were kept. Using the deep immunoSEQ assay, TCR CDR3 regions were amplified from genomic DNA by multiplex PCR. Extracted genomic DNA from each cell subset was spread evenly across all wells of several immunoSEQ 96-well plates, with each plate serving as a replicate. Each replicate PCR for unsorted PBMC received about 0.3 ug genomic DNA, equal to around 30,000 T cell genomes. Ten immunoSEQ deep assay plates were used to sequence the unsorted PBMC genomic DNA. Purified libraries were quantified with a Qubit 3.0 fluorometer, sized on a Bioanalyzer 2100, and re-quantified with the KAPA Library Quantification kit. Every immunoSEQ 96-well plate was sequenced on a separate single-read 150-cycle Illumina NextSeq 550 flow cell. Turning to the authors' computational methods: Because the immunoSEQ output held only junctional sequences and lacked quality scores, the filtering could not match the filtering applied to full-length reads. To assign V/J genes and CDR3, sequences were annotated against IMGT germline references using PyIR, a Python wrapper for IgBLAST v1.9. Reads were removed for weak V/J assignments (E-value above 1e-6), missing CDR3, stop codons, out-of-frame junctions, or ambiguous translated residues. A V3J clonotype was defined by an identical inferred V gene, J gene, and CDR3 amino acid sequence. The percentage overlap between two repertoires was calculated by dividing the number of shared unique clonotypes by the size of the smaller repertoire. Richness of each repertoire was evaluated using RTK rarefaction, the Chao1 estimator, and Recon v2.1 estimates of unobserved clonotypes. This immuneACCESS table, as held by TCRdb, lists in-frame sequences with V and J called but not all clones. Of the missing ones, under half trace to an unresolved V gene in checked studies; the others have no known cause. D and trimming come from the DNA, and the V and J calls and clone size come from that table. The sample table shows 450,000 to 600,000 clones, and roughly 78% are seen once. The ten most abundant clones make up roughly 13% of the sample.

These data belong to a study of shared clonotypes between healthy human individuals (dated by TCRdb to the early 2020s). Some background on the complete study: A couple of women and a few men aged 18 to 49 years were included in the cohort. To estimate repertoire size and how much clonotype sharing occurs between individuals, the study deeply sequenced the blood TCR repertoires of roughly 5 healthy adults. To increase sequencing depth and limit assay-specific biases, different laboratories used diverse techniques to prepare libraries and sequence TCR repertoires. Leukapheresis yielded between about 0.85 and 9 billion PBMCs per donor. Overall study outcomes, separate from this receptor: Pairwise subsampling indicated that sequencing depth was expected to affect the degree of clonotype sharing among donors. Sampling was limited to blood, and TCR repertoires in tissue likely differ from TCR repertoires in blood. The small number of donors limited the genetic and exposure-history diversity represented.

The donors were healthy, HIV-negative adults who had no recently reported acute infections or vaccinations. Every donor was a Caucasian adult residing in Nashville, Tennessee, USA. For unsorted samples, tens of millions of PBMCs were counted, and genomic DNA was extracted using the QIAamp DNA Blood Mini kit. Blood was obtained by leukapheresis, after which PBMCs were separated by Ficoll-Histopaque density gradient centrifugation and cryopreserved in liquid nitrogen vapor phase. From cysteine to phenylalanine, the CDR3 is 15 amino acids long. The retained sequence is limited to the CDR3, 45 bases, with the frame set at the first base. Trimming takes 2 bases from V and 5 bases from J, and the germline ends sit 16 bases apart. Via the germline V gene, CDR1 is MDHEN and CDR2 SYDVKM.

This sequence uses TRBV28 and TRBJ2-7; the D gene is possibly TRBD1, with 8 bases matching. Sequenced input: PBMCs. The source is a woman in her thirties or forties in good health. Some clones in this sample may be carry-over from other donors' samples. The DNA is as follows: TGTGCCAGCAGTTTAGTGGACAGGGACTACCACGAGCAGTACTTC. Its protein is CASSLVDRDYHEQYF. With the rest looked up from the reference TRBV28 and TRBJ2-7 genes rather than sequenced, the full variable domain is DVKVTQSSRYLVKRTGEKVFLECVQDMDHENMFWYRQDPGLGLRLIYFSYDVKMKEKGDIPEGYSVSREKKERFSLILESASTNQTSMYLCASSLVDRDYHEQYFGPGTRLTVT.